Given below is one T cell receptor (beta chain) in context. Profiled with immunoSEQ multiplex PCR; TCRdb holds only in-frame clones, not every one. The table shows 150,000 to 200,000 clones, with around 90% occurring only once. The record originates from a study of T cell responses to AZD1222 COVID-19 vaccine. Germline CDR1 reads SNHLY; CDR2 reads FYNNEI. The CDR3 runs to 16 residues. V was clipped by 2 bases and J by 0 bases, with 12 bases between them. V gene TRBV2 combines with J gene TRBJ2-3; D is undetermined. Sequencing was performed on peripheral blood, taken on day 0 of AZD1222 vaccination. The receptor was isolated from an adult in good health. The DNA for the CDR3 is TGTGCCAGCAGTGAAATTCCAGCAACTAGCACAGATACGCAGTATTTT. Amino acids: CASSEIPATSTDTQYF.